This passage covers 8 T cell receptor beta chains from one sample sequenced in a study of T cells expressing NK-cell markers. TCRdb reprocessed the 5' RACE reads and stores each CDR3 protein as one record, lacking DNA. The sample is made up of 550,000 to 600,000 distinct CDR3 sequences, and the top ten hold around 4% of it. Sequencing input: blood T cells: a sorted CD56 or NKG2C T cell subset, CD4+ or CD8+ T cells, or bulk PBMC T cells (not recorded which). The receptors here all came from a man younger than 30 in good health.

The CDR3 here is CASSVTGQGQETQYF. The rearrangement uses TRBV9 and TRBJ2-5; TCRdb proposes TRBD1, but this gene call is untestable without DNA. CDR1 SGDLS and CDR2 YYNGEE come from the germline V gene. The CDR3 spans 15 residues.

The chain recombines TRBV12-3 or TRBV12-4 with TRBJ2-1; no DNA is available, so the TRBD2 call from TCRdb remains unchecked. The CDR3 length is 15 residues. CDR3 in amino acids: CASSFGGRALGEQFF.

The CDR3 spells CASSISTGTGNYGYTF. This chain connects TRBV5-1 to TRBJ1-2. The CDR3 has 16 residues. Germline lookup yields CDR1 SGHRS and CDR2 YFSETQ. Based on the CDR3 plus reference TRBV5-1 and TRBJ1-2, the full variable domain is KAGVTQTPRYLIKTRGQQVTLSCSPISGHRSVSWYQQTPGQGLQFLFEYFSETQRNKGNFPGRFSGRQFSNSRSEMNVSTLELGDSALYLCASSISTGTGNYGYTFGSGTRLTVV.

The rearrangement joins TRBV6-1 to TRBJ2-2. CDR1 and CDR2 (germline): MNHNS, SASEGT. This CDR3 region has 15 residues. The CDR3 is CASSEQTGRGGELFF.

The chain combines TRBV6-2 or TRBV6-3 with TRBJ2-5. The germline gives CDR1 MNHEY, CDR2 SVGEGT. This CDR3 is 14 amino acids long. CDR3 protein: CASSSRKVYETQYF.

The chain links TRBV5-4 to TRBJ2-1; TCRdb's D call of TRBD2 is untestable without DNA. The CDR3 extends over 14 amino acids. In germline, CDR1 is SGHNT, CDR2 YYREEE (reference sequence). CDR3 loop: CASSFSGSNNEQFF. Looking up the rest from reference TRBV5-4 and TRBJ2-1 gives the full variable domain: ETGVTQSPTHLIKTRGQQVTLRCSSQSGHNTVSWYQQALGQGPQFIFQYYREEENGRGNFPPRFSGLQFPNYSSELNVNALELDDSALYLCASSFSGSNNEQFFGPGTRLTVL.

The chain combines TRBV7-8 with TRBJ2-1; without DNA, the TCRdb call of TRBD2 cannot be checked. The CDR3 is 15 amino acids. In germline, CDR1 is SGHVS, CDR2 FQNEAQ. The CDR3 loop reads CASSLVADAYNEQFF.

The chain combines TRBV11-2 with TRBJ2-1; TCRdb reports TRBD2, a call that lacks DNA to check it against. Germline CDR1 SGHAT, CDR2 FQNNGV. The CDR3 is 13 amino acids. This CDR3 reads CASSLGQGYEQFF.